This T cell receptor (beta chain) appears in the sequencing data of a study of patients and donors after allogeneic stem cell transplantation. V was trimmed by 1 base and J by 6 bases, leaving 4 bases between them. CDR3 size: 11 residues. The germline gives CDR1 DFQATT, CDR2 SNEGSKA (reference sequence). This clonotype was counted only a few times. In TCRdb, the RT-PCR reads were re-called with MiXCR into one record per CDR3 protein. The sample carries approximately 160,000 distinct CDR3 sequences, around 28% recorded once. This TCR was recovered from a human donor who was either an allogeneic HSCT recipient or a stem cell or donor lymphocyte infusion donor (not recorded which). It is not recorded whose cells these are; they may come from a transplant donor. J is TRBJ1-5 and V is TRBV20-1; D remains ambiguous. The source material was blood, either unsorted or a sorted T cell fraction (not recorded which). CDR3 coding DNA: TGCAGTGCTAGAGGGCGTCAGCCCCAGCATTTT. It encodes CSARGRQPQHF.